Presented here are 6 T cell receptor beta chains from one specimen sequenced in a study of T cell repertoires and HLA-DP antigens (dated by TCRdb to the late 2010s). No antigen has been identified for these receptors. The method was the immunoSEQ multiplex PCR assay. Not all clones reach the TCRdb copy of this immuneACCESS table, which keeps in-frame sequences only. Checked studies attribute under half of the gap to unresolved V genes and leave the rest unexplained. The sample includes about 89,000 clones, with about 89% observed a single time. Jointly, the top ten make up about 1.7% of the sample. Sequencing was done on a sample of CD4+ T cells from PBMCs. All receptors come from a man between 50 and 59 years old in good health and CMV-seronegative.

DNA for the CDR3: TGTGCCAGCAGCCCGAGTGGAGGGTTGGGAGGCTACACCTTC. This codes for CASSPSGGLGGYTF. This chain uses TRBV7-6 with TRBJ1-2; D is ambiguous. Germline CDR1 reads SGHVS; CDR2 reads FNYEAQ. The V end was cut by 5 bases, the J end by 8 bases, with 18 bases between. The CDR3 is 14 amino acids.

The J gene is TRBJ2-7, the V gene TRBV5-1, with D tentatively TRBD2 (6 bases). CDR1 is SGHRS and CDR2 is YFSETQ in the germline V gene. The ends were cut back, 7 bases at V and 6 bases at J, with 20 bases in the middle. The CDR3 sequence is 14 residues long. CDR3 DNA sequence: TGCGCCAGCTATGAGGGACTGGCACTGGGCGAGCAGTACTTC. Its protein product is CASYEGLALGEQYF.

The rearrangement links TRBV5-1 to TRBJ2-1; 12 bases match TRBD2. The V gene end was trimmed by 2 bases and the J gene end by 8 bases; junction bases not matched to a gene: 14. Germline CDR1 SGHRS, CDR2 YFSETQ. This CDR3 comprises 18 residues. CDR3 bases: TGCGCCAGCAGCTTACAGACTAGCGGGAGTGGTTGGATCGATGAGCAGTTCTTC. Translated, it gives CASSLQTSGSGWIDEQFF. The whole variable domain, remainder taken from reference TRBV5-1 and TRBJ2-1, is KAGVTQTPRYLIKTRGQQVTLSCSPISGHRSVSWYQQTPGQGLQFLFEYFSETQRNKGNFPGRFSGRQFSNSRSEMNVSTLELGDSALYLCASSLQTSGSGWIDEQFFGPGTRLTVL.

The CDR3 sequence is CASSLSGYEQYF. CDR3 in DNA: TGTGCCAGCAGCTTATCTGGCTACGAGCAGTACTTC. The chain joins TRBV7-9 to TRBJ2-7; D gene uncertain. This CDR3 has 12 residues. The germline V gene has CDR1 SEHNR and CDR2 FQNEAQ (reference sequence). Trimming took off 2 bases at V and 3 bases at J, with 5 bases between the two ends.

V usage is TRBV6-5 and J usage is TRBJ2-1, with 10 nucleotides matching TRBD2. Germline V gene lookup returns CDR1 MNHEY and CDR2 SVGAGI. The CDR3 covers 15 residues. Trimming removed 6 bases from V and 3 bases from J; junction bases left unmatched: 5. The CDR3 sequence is CASRPGLALYNEQFF. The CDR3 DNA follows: TGTGCCAGCAGACCGGGACTAGCGCTCTACAATGAGCAGTTCTTC.

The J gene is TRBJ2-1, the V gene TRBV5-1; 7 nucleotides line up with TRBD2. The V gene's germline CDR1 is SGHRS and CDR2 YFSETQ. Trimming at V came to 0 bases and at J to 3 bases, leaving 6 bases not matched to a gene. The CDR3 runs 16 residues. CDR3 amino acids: CASSLERDSVYNEQFF. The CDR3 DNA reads TGCGCCAGCAGCTTGGAGCGGGATAGTGTCTACAATGAGCAGTTCTTC.